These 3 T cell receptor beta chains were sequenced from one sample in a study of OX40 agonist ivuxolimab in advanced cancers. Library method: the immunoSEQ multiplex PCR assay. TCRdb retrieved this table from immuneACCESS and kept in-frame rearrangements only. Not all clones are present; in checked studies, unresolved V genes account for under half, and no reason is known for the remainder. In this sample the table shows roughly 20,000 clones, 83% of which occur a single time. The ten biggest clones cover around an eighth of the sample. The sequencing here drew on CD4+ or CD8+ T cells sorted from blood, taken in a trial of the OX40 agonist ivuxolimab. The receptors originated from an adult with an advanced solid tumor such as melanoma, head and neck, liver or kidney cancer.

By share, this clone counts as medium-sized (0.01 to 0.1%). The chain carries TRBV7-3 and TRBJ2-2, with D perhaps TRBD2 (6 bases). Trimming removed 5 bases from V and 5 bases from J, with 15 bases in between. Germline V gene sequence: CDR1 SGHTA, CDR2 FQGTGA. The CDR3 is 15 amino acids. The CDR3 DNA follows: TGTGCCAGCAGCCTAGGAGGGGCTAGGACCGGGGAGCTGTTTTTT. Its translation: CASSLGGARTGELFF.

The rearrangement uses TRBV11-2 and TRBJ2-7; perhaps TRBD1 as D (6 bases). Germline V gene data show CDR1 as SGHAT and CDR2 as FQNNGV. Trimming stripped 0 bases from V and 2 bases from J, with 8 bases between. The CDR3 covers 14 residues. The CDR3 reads CASSLEWGPYEQYF. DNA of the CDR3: TGTGCCAGCAGCTTAGAATGGGGGCCCTACGAGCAGTACTTC. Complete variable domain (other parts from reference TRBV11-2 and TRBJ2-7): EAGVAQSPRYKIIEKRQSVAFWCNPISGHATLYWYQQILGQGPKLLIQFQNNGVVDDSQLPKDRFSAERLKGVDSTLKIQPAKLEDSAVYLCASSLEWGPYEQYFGPGTRLTVT.

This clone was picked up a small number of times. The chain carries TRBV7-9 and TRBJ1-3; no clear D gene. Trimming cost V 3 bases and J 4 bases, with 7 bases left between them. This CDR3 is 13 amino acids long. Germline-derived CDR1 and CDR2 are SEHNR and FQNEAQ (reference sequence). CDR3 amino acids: CASSLAIGNTIYF. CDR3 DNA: TGTGCCAGCAGCTTGGCTATAGGAAACACCATATATTTT.